This T cell receptor beta chain emerged from a study of immune heterogeneity within non-small cell lung tumors. About the research overall: Classification of the tumors gave a handful of squamous cell carcinomas, approximately 10 non-squamous carcinomas and 1 not otherwise specified.

Bulk tumor genomic DNA constituted the template, at 550 to 750 ng per sample. Primary tumors were biopsied several times each, far apart, intraoperatively. Surgery that was curative in intent was performed on patients with untreated, newly diagnosed non-small cell lung cancer. With 32 V and 13 J primers, multiplex PCR amplified the TCR beta CDR3. In TCRdb, the multiplex PCR reads were re-called with MiXCR into one record per CDR3 protein. In the table there are about 1,800 distinct CDR3 sequences, 30% of which are singletons. This clonotype was seen more than once but under ten times. Its antigen remains unidentified. The V end was cut by 3 bases, the J end by 5 bases, with 16 bases between. The CDR3 sequence is 15 residues long. CDR1 SGHVS and CDR2 FNYEAQ come from the germline V gene. Findings and limits, study-wide: Identical dominant CDR3 beta clonotypes spanned tumor sites within a patient, beside site-unique high-frequency clones.

The chain combines TRBV7-6 with TRBJ2-5; D may be TRBD2 (6 bases). The clonotype was recovered from a man in his 60s with non-small cell lung cancer. Sequenced: lung tumor tissue. CDR3 coding DNA: TGTGCCAGCAGCTTGACGCAGACTAGTGGGGAGACCCAGTACTTC. It yields the protein CASSLTQTSGETQYF. Using reference TRBV7-6 and TRBJ2-5 for the parts outside the CDR3, the full variable domain is GAGVSQSPRYKVTKRGQDVALRCDPISGHVSLYWYRQALGQGPEFLTYFNYEAQQDKSGLPNDRFSAERPEGSISTLTIQRTEQRDSAMYRCASSLTQTSGETQYFGPGTRLLVL.